This T cell receptor (beta chain) is from a study of blood T cell repertoires in COVID-19 (dated by TCRdb to the early 2020s). Notes on the research overall: Collaborator samples came from the United States, Italy and Spain and covered acute and convalescent phases of COVID-19. The prospective study material was composed of cDNA or gDNA derived from T cells, B-cell-depleted T cells, or PBMCs. Subjects who had been exposed to COVID-19, were actively infected with it, or had recovered from it provided the deeply sampled blood TCRbeta repertoires that made up the dataset. A freely available public database, intended as a resource for researchers studying the immune response to SARS-CoV-2, is where the repertoires were released. The samples were drawn from two sources: the first 160 participants of the ongoing ImmuneRACE study, and over 1,000 subjects contributed by 6 global collaborators. Nearly every sample came with metadata listing a de-identified subject ID, COVID-19 status, age in years and sex. Where HLA class I and class II types were available, the types were taken from metadata supplied by the sample provider, not from assay-based typing.

General study outcomes and caveats: Clinical and demographic metadata were provided uncurated, with the amount varying by source and participant.

The immunoSEQ Assay, a bias-controlled multiplex PCR, was used to amplify TCRbeta CDR3 regions from genomic DNA. Processing in the source paper ran as follows. The number of nucleated cells in each sample was estimated by amplification of reference gene primers within the assay. Sequence reads were collapsed and filtered to measure the absolute abundance of every unique TCRbeta CDR3 rearrangement. Productive Simpson clonality was computed per sample as the square root of Simpson's diversity index over productive rearrangements. Drawn from immuneACCESS, this table holds only the in-frame rearrangements with V and J called that TCRdb kept. Clones are partly lost; checked studies trace under half to an unresolved V gene and leave the rest unexplained. V and J calls and clone size come straight from that table; D and trimming were deduced from the DNA. Recorded for this sample are a few hundred thousand clones; 80% to 90% of them occurred a single time. Jointly, the top ten make up about 1% of the sample.

A remark on this clone: Its target antigen remains unknown. No much larger clonotype is one base removed from it; base qualities were not supplied.

Participants in the prospective study were enrolled through a virtual design, were aged about 18 to 90 years, and lived in approximately 24 United States geographic areas. Cohort assignment in the prospective study relied on participant-reported clinical history from a screening survey and a study questionnaire. Recovered participants in ImmuneRACE Cohort 3 were defined by two consecutive negative NP/OP PCR tests, clearance by a healthcare professional, or resolution of symptoms. In the prospective study, whole blood, serum and a nasopharyngeal or oropharyngeal swab were collected from each participant by mobile phlebotomists. Over a roughly two-month period, participants in the prospective study had the option of providing additional blood draws and questionnaires. Prospective study blood samples were shipped either frozen or at room temperature before DNA extraction. The sequenced sample consisted of PBMCs or T cells enriched from blood (not recorded which). The clonotype originates from a man younger than 35 who had recovered from COVID-19.

The sequenced DNA is TGTGCCAGCAGTTATAGCGGGAGCTCCTACGAGCAGTACTTC. The encoded protein is CASSYSGSSYEQYF. The V gene is TRBV27 and the J gene is TRBJ2-7, with 9 bases aligning to TRBD2. According to the germline V gene (reference sequence), CDR1 reads MNHEY and CDR2 reads SMNVEV. CDR3 length: 14 amino acids, cysteine to phenylalanine. Left in the record is the CDR3 DNA by itself, 42 bases read in frame from the first base. V is trimmed back by 4 bases and J by 0 bases, and the junction contains 1 base that no gene match accounts for.